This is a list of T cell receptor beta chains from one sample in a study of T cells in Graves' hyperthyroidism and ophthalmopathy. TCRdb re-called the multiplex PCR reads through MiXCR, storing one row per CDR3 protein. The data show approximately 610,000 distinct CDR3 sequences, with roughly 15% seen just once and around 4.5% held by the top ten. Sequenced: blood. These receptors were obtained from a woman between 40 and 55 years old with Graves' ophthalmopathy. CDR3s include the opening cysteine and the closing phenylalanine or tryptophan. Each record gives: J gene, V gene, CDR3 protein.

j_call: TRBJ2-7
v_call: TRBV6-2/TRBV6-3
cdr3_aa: CASRETGEDEQYF

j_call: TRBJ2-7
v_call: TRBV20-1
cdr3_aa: CSAGGLAGLYEQYF

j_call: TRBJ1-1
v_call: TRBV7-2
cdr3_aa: CASSLARDAEAFF

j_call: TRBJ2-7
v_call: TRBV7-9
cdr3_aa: CASSLYASYEQYF

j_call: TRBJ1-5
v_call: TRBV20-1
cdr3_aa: CSASKGHYSNQPQHF

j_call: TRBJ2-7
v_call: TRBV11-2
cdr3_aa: CASSAMRLAGAYEQYF

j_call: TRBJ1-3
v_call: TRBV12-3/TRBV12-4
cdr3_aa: CASSLPHSGNTIYF

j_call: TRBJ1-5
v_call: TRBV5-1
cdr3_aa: CASSSGERNQPQHF

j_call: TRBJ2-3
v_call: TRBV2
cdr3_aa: CASKGTHAYTDTQYF

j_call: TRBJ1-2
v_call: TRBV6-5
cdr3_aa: CASSYGLNYGYTF

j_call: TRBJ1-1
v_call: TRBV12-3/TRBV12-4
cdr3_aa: CASSGQGLNTEAFF